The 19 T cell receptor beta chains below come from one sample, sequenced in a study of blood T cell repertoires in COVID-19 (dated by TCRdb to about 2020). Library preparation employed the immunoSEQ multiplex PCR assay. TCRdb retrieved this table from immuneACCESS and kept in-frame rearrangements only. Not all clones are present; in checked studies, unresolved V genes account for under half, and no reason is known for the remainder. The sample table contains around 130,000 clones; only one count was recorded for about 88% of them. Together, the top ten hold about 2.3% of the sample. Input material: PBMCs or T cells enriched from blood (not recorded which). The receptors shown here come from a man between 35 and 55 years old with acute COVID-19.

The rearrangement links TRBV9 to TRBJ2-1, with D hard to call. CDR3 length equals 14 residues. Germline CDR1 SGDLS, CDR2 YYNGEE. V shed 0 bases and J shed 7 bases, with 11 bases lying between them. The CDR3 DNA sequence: TGTGCCAGCAGCGTAGCTCCTAGTGGAAATGAGCAGTTCTTC. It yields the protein CASSVAPSGNEQFF.

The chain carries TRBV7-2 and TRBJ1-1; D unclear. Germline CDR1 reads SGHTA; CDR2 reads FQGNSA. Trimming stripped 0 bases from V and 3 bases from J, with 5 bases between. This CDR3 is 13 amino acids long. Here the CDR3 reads CASSLAGDTEAFF. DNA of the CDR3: TGTGCCAGCAGCTTAGCAGGAGACACTGAAGCTTTCTTT.

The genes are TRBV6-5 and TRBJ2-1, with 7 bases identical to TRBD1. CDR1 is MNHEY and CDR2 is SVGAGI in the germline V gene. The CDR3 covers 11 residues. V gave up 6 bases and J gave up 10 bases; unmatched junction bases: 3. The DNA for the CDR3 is TGTGCCAGCAGGAGGACAGGAGAGCAGTTCTTC. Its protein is CASRRTGEQFF.

CDR3 protein: CATSGWEDEQFF. Here the CDR3 DNA reads TGTGCCACCAGTGGGTGGGAGGATGAGCAGTTCTTC. This sequence joins TRBV24-1 and TRBJ2-1, with D perhaps matching TRBD2 (6 bases). V was trimmed by 5 bases and J by 8 bases, leaving 9 bases between them. Looked up from germline, CDR1 is KGHDR and CDR2 is SFDVKD. The CDR3 loop spans 12 amino acids.

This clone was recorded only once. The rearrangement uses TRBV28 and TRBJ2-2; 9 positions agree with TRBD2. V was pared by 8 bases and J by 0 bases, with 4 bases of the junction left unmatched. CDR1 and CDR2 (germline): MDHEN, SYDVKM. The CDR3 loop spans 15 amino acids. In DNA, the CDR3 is TGTGCCAGCCACGCGGGGGGGGCGAACACCGGGGAGCTGTTTTTT. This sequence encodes CASHAGGANTGELFF.

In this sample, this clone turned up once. The CDR3 bases are TGTGCCAGCAGCTTGGCTGAGGGCACTGAAGCTTTCTTT. This codes for CASSLAEGTEAFF. The chain carries TRBV5-4 and TRBJ1-1; unclear D gene. V lost 0 bases and J lost 4, with 7 bases in between. Germline values: CDR1 SGHNT, CDR2 YYREEE (reference sequence). CDR3 length: 13 residues.

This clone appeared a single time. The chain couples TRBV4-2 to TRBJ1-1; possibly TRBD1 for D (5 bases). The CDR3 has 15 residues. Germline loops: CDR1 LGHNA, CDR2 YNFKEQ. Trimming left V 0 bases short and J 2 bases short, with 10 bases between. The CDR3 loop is CASSQERGRNTEAFF. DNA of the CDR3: TGTGCCAGCAGCCAAGAAAGGGGTCGAAACACTGAAGCTTTCTTT.

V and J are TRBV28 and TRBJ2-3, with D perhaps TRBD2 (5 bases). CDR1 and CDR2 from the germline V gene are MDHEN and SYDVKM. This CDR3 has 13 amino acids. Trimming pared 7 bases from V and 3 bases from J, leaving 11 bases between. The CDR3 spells CASIPGGTDTQYF. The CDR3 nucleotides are TGTGCCAGCATCCCCGGAGGAACAGATACGCAGTATTTT.

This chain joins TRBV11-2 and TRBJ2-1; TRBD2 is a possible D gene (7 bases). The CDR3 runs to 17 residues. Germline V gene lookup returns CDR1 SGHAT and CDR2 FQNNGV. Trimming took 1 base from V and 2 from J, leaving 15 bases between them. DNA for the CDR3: TGTGCCAGCAGCTTAGGAGGGGCGGGGGCCACCTACAATGAGCAGTTCTTC. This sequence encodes CASSLGGAGATYNEQFF.

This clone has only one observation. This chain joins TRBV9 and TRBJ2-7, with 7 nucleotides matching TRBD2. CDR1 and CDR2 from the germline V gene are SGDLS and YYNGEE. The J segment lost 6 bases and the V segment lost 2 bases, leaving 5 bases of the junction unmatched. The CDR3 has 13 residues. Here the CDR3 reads CASSVLGGSEQYF. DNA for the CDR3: TGTGCCAGCAGCGTCCTCGGGGGGTCCGAGCAGTACTTC.

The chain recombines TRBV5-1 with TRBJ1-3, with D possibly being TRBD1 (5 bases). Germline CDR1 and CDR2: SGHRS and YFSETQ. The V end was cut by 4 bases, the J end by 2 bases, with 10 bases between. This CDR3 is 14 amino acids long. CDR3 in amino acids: CASSPRTTGNTIYF. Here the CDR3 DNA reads TGCGCCAGCAGCCCCCGGACAACTGGAAACACCATATATTTT.

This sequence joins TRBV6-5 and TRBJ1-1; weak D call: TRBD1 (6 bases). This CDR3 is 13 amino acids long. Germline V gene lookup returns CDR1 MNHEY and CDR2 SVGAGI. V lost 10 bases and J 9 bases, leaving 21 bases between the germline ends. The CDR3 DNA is TGTGCCACCTCCACCCGGGGGGCGTTGAAAGCTTTCTTT. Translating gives CATSTRGALKAFF.

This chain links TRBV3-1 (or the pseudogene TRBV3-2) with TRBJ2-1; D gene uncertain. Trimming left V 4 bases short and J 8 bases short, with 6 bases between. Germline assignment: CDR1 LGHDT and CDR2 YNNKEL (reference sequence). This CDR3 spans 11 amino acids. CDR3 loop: CASSLEDEQFF. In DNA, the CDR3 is TGTGCCAGCAGCCTCGAGGATGAGCAGTTCTTC.

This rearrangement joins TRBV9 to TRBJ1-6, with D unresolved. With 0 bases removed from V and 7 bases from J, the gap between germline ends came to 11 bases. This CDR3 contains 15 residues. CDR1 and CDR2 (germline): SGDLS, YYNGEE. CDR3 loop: CASSVEGGLNSPLHF. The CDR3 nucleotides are TGTGCCAGCAGCGTAGAGGGAGGCCTCAATTCACCCCTCCACTTT.

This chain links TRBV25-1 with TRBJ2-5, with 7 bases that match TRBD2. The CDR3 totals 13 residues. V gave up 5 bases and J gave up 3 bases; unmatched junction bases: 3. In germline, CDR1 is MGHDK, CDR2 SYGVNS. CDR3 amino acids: CASSTGGEETQYF. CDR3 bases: TGTGCCAGCAGTACTGGGGGGGAAGAGACCCAGTACTTC.

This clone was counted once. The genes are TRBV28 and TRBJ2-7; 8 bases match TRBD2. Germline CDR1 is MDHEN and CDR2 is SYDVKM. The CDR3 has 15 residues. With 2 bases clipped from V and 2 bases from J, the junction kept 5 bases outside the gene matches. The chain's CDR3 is CASSLISGDTYEQYF. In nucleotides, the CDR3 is TGTGCCAGCAGTTTAATTAGCGGGGATACCTACGAGCAGTACTTC.

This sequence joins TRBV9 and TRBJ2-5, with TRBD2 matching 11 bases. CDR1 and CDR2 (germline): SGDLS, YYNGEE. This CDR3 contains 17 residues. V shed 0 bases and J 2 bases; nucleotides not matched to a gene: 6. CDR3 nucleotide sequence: TGTGCCAGCAGCGTAGAGGCTAGCGGGGGGCTTCAAGAGACCCAGTACTTC. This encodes CASSVEASGGLQETQYF.

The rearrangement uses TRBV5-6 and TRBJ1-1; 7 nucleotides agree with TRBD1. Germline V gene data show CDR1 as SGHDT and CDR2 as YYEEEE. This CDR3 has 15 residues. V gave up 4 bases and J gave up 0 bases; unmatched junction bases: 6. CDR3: CASSHEQGLNTEAFF. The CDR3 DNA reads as TGTGCCAGCAGCCACGAACAGGGGCTGAACACTGAAGCTTTCTTT.

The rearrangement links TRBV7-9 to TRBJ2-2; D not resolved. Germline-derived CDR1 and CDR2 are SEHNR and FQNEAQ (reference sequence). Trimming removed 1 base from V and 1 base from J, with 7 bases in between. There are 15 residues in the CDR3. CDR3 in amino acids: CASSLGRMNTGELFF. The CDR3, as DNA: TGTGCCAGCAGCTTAGGCAGGATGAACACCGGGGAGCTGTTTTTT.